These 20 T cell receptor beta chains share one sample of origin, sequenced in a study of beta chain features in type 1 diabetes. Overall study results and limits: Among all four CD4+ subsets, Type 1 diabetes patients had TCRB CDR3s that were moderately but significantly shorter.

The whole isolated RNA underwent reverse transcription, so sequencing captured expressed TCRB transcripts. Sequencing was performed with immunoSEQ multiplex PCR; in TCRdb, only in-frame clones are kept and a portion is missing. Of around 250,000 clones in the sample, over 11% were seen once. Their antigens are not known. Material: naive CD4+ T cells from blood. The origin of the receptors is a man aged 30-40 years with type 1 diabetes.

This clone was observed a handful of times. The chain uses TRBV5-4 and TRBJ2-2; D might be TRBD1 (6 bases). The CDR3 is made up of 15 amino acids. Per the germline V gene, CDR1 is SGHNT and CDR2 is YYREEE (reference sequence). Trimming removed 2 bases from V and 6 bases from J, with 14 bases in between. The CDR3 DNA follows: TGTGCCAGCAGCTTCCTAACAGGGTTGCCCGGGGAGCTGTTTTTT. Protein sequence: CASSFLTGLPGELFF.

This clone was picked up many times. This chain connects TRBV18 to TRBJ2-3; D is ambiguous. Trimming took off 0 bases at V and 4 bases at J, with 5 bases between the two ends. The germline V gene has CDR1 KGHSH and CDR2 LQKENI. CDR3 size: 13 residues. The CDR3 DNA follows: TGTGCCAGCTCACCACCCTGGCCAGATACGCAGTATTTT. It yields the protein CASSPPWPDTQYF.

This chain joins TRBV10-3 and TRBJ2-2; 7 nucleotides agree with TRBD1. The CDR3 extends over 13 amino acids. J lost 7 bases, V lost 5 bases, and 4 bases had no gene match. Germline V gene lookup returns CDR1 ENHRY and CDR2 SYGVKD. CDR3 region: CAISSGQYGELFF. The CDR3 nucleotides read TGTGCCATCAGTTCGGGACAGTACGGGGAGCTGTTTTTT.

This clone was counted between two and nine times. The chain is built from TRBV28 and TRBJ2-5; D might be TRBD1 (6 bases). There are 15 residues in the CDR3. The germline CDR1 and CDR2 sequences are MDHEN and SYDVKM. V lost 6 bases, J lost 5 bases, and 19 bases lay in between. The CDR3 DNA follows: TGTGCCAGCAGCCGAACACAGGGACGGTGGGAGACCCAGTACTTC. Protein sequence: CASSRTQGRWETQYF.

The J gene is TRBJ2-7, the V gene TRBV30, with D perhaps TRBD2 (5 bases). Looked up from germline, CDR1 is GTSNPN and CDR2 is SVGIG (reference sequence). Trimming shortened V by 3 bases and J by 1 base, and 10 bases separated the two germline ends. This CDR3 is built from 13 residues. DNA for the CDR3: TGTGCCTGGAGAGGAGGAAGATCCTACGAGCAGTACTTC. Translation: CAWRGGRSYEQYF.

This clone has more than one count but fewer than ten. CDR3 loop: CASGRDSGRTDTQYF. The CDR3 DNA reads as TGTGCCAGCGGACGGGACTCCGGTCGCACAGATACGCAGTATTTT. V is TRBV9 and J is TRBJ2-3; D is possibly TRBD2 (6 bases). Trimming removed 7 bases from V and 1 base from J, with 16 bases in between. Germline V gene lookup returns CDR1 SGDLS and CDR2 YYNGEE. CDR3 length: 15 residues. The whole variable domain, remainder taken from reference TRBV9 and TRBJ2-3, is DSGVTQTPKHLITATGQRVTLRCSPRSGDLSVYWYQQSLDQGLQFLIQYYNGEERAKGNILERFSAQQFPDLHSELNLSSLELGDSALYFCASGRDSGRTDTQYFGPGTRLTVL.

This clone has a handful of counts. The rearrangement uses TRBV7-2 and TRBJ1-2; 7 bases map to TRBD1. Germline values: CDR1 SGHTA, CDR2 FQGNSA. The CDR3 has 12 amino acids. V lost 5 bases and J lost 7; bases outside the gene matches: 4. The CDR3 DNA reads TGTGCCAGCAGCGTAGACAGGGCTGGCTACACCTTC. It translates to CASSVDRAGYTF.

The chain combines TRBV11-2 with TRBJ2-7; 7 nucleotides match TRBD1. The junction had 5 bases not matched to a gene; V was cut back by 3 bases and J by 0 bases. This CDR3 has 15 residues. Germline V lookup: CDR1 SGHAT, CDR2 FQNNGV. The DNA for the CDR3 is TGTGCCAGCAGCTTTGGGGACAGAAGCTCCTACGAGCAGTACTTC. It translates to CASSFGDRSSYEQYF.

This clone was counted a few times. The gene calls are TRBV4-2 and TRBJ1-2; no definite D call. The CDR3 extends over 14 amino acids. CDR1 is LGHNA, CDR2 YNFKEQ, per germline. V was shortened by 0 bases and J by 7 bases, with 12 bases between the two germline ends. DNA for the CDR3: TGTGCCAGCAGCCAAGAGGGCCAACTGCGTGGCTACACCTTC. This codes for CASSQEGQLRGYTF.

V and J are TRBV7-2 and TRBJ1-1, with TRBD1 matching over 7 bases. The trim removed 6 bases at V and 6 bases at J, leaving 13 bases unmatched. CDR3 size: 15 residues. The germline CDR1 and CDR2 sequences are SGHTA and FQGNSA. The CDR3 nucleotides read TGTGCCAGCAGTGACCTAGGGGGCGCTTACTCTGAAGCTTTCTTT. Its protein product is CASSDLGGAYSEAFF.

This clone has just a few counts. The rearrangement joins TRBV6-5 to TRBJ1-4, with D possibly matching TRBD1 (5 bases). Germline assignment: CDR1 MNHEY and CDR2 SVGAGI. Between the trimmed V and J ends, which lost 6 bases and 7 bases, there was a span of 18 bases. This CDR3 region has 15 residues. CDR3 amino acids: CASSPGFSVAEKLFF. The CDR3 region has the DNA TGTGCCAGCAGCCCAGGGTTTTCGGTGGCTGAAAAACTGTTTTTT.

The rearrangement links TRBV5-1 to TRBJ2-1; 7 nucleotides align to TRBD2. Germline CDR1 and CDR2: SGHRS and YFSETQ. CDR3 length equals 15 residues. V was clipped by 2 bases and J by 4 bases; unmatched bases: 6. The CDR3 region has the DNA TGCGCCAGCAGCTTAGTACTAGCGCTTTACAATGAGCAGTTCTTC. As protein: CASSLVLALYNEQFF.

This clone came up a few times. The junction does not match germline at one end; this may be a read error. The J gene is TRBJ2-1, the V gene TRBV18, with 9 nucleotides matching TRBD2. The CDR3 covers 16 residues. The germline V gene has CDR1 KGHSH and CDR2 LQKENI. The CDR3, as DNA: TGTGCCAGCTCACCCCGTCTAGCGGGATCCTCCAATGAGCAGTTCTTC. Translating it yields CASSPRLAGSSNEQFF. The entire variable domain, with the rest obtained from reference TRBV18 and TRBJ2-1, is as follows: NAGVMQNPRHLVRRRGQEARLRCSPMKGHSHVYWYRQLPEEGLKFMVYLQKENIIDESGMPKERFSAEFPKEGPSILRIQQVVRGDSAAYFCASSPRLAGSSNEQFFGPGTRLTVL.

There are a few counts of this clone. J is TRBJ2-1 and V is TRBV7-9, with D possibly being TRBD2 (6 bases). Trimming stripped 4 bases from V and 9 bases from J, with 13 bases between. The CDR3 runs 13 residues. Germline V lookup: CDR1 SEHNR, CDR2 FQNEAQ (reference sequence). CDR3 sequence: CASSYRDSGEQFF. The CDR3 DNA reads as TGTGCCAGCAGCTACCGGGATAGCGGTGAGCAGTTCTTC.

The table lists this clone with a few counts. The gene calls are TRBV18 and TRBJ2-1; TRBD1 matches 10 bases. CDR1 is KGHSH and CDR2 is LQKENI in the germline V gene. V shed 6 bases and J 9 bases; nucleotides not matched to a gene: 5. The CDR3 has 13 amino acids. In DNA, the CDR3 is TGTGCCAGCTCGGGACAGGGGAGTAGTGAGCAGTTCTTC. Translation gives CASSGQGSSEQFF.

This clone was picked up a small number of times. This chain links TRBV29-1 with TRBJ2-3; 9 bases match TRBD2. Germline-derived CDR1 and CDR2 are SQVTM and ANQGSEA. There are 15 residues in the CDR3. V lost 6 bases to trimming and J lost 0 bases; unmatched junction nucleotides: 7. The DNA of the CDR3 is TGCAGCGTCCTCGGGACTAGCCGTAGCACAGATACGCAGTATTTT. Translation gives CSVLGTSRSTDTQYF.

This clone turned up a few times. Written as DNA, the CDR3 is TGTGCCAGCAGCTCGGAGTTCGTTGAGCAGTTCTTC. Its protein is CASSSEFVEQFF. This chain connects TRBV5-4 to TRBJ2-1, with D hard to call. Germline V gene data show CDR1 as SGHNT and CDR2 as YYREEE (reference sequence). Trimming shortened V by 3 bases and J by 9 bases, and 10 bases separated the two germline ends. The length of the CDR3 is 12 residues.

The chain combines TRBV9 with TRBJ2-5; 10 bases are a match to TRBD1. The CDR3 has 20 residues. Germline CDR1 and CDR2: SGDLS and YYNGEE. Trimming removed 0 bases from V and 4 bases from J; junction bases left unmatched: 18. This CDR3 is CASSVGFLATGTGARETQYF. The CDR3, as DNA: TGTGCCAGCAGCGTAGGCTTCCTGGCTACCGGGACAGGGGCACGAGAGACCCAGTACTTC.

This clone was observed a handful of times. V usage is TRBV28 and J usage is TRBJ1-4, with a possible D match to TRBD1 (5 bases). This CDR3 contains 17 residues. CDR1 and CDR2 from the germline V gene are MDHEN and SYDVKM. Trimming removed 3 bases at V and 2 bases at J, with 16 bases between. The CDR3 protein is CASSFPIAPGTNEKLFF. The CDR3 bases are TGTGCCAGCAGTTTCCCAATTGCCCCAGGGACTAATGAAAAACTGTTTTTT. Full variable domain (remainder filled in from reference TRBV28 and TRBJ1-4): DVKVTQSSRYLVKRTGEKVFLECVQDMDHENMFWYRQDPGLGLRLIYFSYDVKMKEKGDIPEGYSVSREKKERFSLILESASTNQTSMYLCASSFPIAPGTNEKLFFGSGTQLSVL.

This clone was observed a few times. The chain joins TRBV7-6 to TRBJ1-1, with unresolved D. The CDR3 totals 13 residues. From germline, CDR1 is SGHVS and CDR2 FNYEAQ. Deletions cut 5 bases from V and 0 bases from J, with 7 bases between. CDR3 in amino acids: CASSLQMNTEAFF. Here the CDR3 DNA reads TGTGCCAGCAGCCTACAGATGAACACTGAAGCTTTCTTT.